This T cell receptor (beta chain) was sequenced for a study of identical twins (dated by TCRdb to the mid-2010s). Regarding the complete study: To test whether fetal clonotypes persist, the study used deep sequencing on TCR alpha and beta repertoires from monozygotic twins, unrelated adults of various ages, and cord blood. To rule out contamination, the twin experiments were replicated at different times with different library preparation protocols. The paper's findings and limits, for the study overall: Fewer insertions were carried by abundant cord blood beta clonotypes, a similar but weaker trend appeared in young adult naive repertoires, and no such trend appeared in memory repertoires. Zero-insertion analyses could be partly confounded by invariant T cells such as MAIT and iNKT, though diverse VJ usage argued against such confounding for most clonotypes. Out-of-frame TCR alpha sharing in monozygotic twins was systematically underestimated by recombination models, whereas sharing between unrelated individuals was in agreement with the recombination models. Compared with coincidental sharing between unrelated individuals, out-of-frame TCR alpha sequences shared between twins had an excess of sequences with low generation probability. In beta out-of-frame sequences, excess twin sharing was weaker, because having fewer shared sequences lowered the signal-to-noise ratio. Conclusions relied on cross-sectional statistical analysis, since the same donors could not be followed over many years.

This clonotype has only a few counts. Its cognate antigen has yet to be identified. No much larger clone exists at a distance of one base, and base qualities are not known. Library construction relied on 5' RACE. The data were produced on an Illumina HiSeq 2000. A universal primer binding site was added through template switching, and the final cDNA carried a unique molecular identifier so that TCR cDNA molecules could be counted accurately. Specific primers in the conserved constant-segment region were used to synthesize first-strand cDNA for the TCR alpha and beta chains. To control for contamination, every cDNA library carried two barcodes: a SMART-Mk sample barcode plus Illumina barcodes. TruSeq adapter sequences along with Illumina sample barcodes were introduced in two successive PCR steps. The TCR alpha and beta cDNA libraries were sequenced on the Illumina HiSeq platform using custom primers. The study's own analysis went as follows. Unique molecular identifiers were extracted from raw reads with MiGEC, and CDR3 positions were determined with MiXCR. Recombination models were inferred per individual with the repgenHMM and IGoR tools using an EM algorithm. The tcR package in R was used for shared clonotype analysis, with sharing normalized by the product of cloneset sizes. Out-of-frame nonproductive sequences were analyzed to study raw recombination free of thymic and clonal selection effects. TCRdb's own reprocessing of the public reads used fastp at Q25 and MiXCR and kept productive beta chains. Here each entry gathers all rows of one CDR3 protein and keeps the most common genes and DNA. The V and J calls shown here were made by TCRdb, not taken from the authors' results. For this sample the table gives 1.5 million to 2 million distinct CDR3 sequences, of which about 31% were detected only once. The ten biggest clones cover around 0.25% of the sample.

Only healthy Caucasian donors were included. Here V drops 4 bases and J drops 11 bases, and the junction holds 26 bases not matched to any gene. The germline V gene (reference sequence) supplies CDR1 MNHEY and CDR2 SMNVEV. The CDR3 covers 19 residues, taking in both the cysteine and the phenylalanine. The entry retains the CDR3 DNA only, 57 bases that are in frame from base 1. This receptor was identified in a newborn girl in good health. The chain joins TRBV27 to TRBJ2-5; 9 middle bases align to TRBD2. Sequencing was done on a sample of cord blood. The CDR3 protein is CASSSLRTSGSYNYNEQYF. Here is the DNA: TGTGCCAGCAGTTCCCTGAGAACTAGCGGGTCTTACAACTACAATGAGCAGTACTTC.